This TCR beta chain was sequenced during a study of beta chain features in type 1 diabetes. Study conclusions and caveats: Patients showed naive, central memory and Treg TCRB repertoires that appeared more similar than those of healthy donors.

Sort purity for all populations was recorded as exceeding 98%. Reverse transcribing all isolated RNA meant expressed TCRB transcripts were sequenced. Sequencing used immunoSEQ multiplex PCR; TCRdb keeps in-frame clones, though not all of them. The table includes fewer than 150,000 clones, 6.9% detected once. With respect to this clone: Its specificity is unknown.

This sequence originates from a woman in her twenties or thirties in good health. The sequenced material came from central memory CD4+ T cells from blood.

The CDR3 sequence is CASSPGLARTDTQYF. The CDR3 DNA reads TGTGCCAGCTCACCGGGACTAGCTCGCACAGATACGCAGTATTTT. This rearrangement joins TRBV18 to TRBJ2-3; 9 nucleotides agree with TRBD2. CDR3 size: 15 residues. The germline CDR1 and CDR2 sequences are KGHSH and LQKENI. With V trimmed by 3 bases and J by 1 base, 2 bases remained unmatched.